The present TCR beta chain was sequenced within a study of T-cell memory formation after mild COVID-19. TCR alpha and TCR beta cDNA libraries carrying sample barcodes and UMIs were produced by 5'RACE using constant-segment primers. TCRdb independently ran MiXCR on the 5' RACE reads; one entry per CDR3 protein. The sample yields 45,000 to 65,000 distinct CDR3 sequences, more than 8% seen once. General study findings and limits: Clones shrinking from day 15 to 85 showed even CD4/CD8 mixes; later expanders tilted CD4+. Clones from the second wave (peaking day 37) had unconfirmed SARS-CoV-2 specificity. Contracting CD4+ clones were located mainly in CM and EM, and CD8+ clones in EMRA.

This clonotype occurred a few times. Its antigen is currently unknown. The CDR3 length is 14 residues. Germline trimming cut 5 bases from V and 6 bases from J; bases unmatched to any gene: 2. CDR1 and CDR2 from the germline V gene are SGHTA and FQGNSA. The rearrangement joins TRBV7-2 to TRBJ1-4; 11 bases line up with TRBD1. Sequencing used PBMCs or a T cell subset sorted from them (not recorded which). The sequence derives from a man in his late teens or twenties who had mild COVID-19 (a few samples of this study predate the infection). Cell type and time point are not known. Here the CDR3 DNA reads TGTGCCAGCAGCGTGGGACAGGGGGATGAAAAACTGTTTTTT. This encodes CASSVGQGDEKLFF.